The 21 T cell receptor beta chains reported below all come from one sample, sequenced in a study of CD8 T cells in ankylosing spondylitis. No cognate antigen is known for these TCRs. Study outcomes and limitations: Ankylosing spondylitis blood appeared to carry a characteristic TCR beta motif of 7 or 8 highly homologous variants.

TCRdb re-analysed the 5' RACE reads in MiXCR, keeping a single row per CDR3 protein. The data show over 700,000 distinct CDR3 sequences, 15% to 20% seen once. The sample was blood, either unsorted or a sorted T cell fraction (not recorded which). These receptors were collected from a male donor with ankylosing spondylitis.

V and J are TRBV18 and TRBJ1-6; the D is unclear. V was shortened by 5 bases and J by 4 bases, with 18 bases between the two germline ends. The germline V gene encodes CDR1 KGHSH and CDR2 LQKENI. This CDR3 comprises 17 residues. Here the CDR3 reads CASSRLDPRNYNSPLHF. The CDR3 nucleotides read TGTGCCAGCTCAAGACTTGACCCCCGAAATTATAATTCACCCCTCCACTTT. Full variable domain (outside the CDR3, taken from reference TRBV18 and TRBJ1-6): NAGVMQNPRHLVRRRGQEARLRCSPMKGHSHVYWYRQLPEEGLKFMVYLQKENIIDESGMPKERFSAEFPKEGPSILRIQQVVRGDSAAYFCASSRLDPRNYNSPLHFGNGTRLTVT.

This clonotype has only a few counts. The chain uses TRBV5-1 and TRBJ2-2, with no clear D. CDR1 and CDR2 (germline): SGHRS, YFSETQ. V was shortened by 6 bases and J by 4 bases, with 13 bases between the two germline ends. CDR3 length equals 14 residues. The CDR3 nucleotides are TGCGCCAGCATCCCTGAGCCCAGCACCGGGGAGCTGTTTTTT. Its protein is CASIPEPSTGELFF.

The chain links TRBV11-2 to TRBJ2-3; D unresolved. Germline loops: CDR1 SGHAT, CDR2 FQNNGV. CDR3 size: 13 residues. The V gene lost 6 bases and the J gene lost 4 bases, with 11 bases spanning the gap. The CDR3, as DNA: TGTGCCAGCAGGACCAATGTTGCAGATACGCAGTATTTT. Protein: CASRTNVADTQYF.

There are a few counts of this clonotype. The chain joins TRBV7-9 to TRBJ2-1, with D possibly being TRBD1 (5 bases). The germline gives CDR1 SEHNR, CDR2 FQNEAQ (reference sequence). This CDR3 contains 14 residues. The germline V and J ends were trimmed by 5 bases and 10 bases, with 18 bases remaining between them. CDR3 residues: CASSLDLGEGEQFF. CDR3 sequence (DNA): TGTGCCAGCAGCCTAGACTTAGGGGAAGGGGAGCAGTTCTTC.

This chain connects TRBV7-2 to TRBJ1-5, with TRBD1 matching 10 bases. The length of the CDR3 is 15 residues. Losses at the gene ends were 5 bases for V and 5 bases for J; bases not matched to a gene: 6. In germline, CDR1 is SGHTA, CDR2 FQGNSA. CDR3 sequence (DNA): TGTGCCAGCAGCCCGACAGGGGGCGCTTATCAGCCCCAGCATTTT. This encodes CASSPTGGAYQPQHF.

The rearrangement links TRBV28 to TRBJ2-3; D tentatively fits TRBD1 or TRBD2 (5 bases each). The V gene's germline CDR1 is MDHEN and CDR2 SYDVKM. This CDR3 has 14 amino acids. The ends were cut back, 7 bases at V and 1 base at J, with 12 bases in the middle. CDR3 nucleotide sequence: TGTGCCAGCAACCAGGGACCCCGCACAGATACGCAGTATTTT. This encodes CASNQGPRTDTQYF.

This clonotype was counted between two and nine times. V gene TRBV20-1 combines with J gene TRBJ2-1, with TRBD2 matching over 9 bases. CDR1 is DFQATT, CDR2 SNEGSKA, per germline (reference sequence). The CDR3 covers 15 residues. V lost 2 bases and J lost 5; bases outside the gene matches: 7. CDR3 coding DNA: TGCAGTGCTAGAAAGGAGCGGGGGGTGGACAATGAGCAGTTCTTC. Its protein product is CSARKERGVDNEQFF.

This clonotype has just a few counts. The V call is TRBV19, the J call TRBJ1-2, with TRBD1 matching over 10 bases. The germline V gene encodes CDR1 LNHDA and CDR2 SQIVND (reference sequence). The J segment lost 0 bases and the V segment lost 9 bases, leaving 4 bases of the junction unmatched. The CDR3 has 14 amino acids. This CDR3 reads CASGDRGSNYGYTF. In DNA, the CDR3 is TGTGCCAGCGGGGACAGGGGTTCTAACTATGGCTACACCTTC.

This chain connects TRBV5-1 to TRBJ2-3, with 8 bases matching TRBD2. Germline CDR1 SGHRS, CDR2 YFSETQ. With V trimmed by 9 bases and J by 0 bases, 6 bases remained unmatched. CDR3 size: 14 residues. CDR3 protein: CATRGGPSTDTQYF. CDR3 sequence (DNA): TGCGCCACCCGGGGGGGTCCTAGCACAGATACGCAGTATTTT.

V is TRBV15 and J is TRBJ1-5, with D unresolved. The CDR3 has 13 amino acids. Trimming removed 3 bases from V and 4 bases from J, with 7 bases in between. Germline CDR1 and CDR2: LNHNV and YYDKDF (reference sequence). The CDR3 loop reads CATSSRANQPQHF. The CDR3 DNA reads TGTGCCACCAGCAGTCGGGCAAATCAGCCCCAGCATTTT.

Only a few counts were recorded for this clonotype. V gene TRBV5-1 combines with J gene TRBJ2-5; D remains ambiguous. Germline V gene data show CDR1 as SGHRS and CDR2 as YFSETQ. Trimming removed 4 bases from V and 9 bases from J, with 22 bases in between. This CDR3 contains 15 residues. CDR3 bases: TGCGCCAGCAGCCCCTCCGAATTTAAGCGTGTGGCCCAGTACTTC. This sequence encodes CASSPSEFKRVAQYF. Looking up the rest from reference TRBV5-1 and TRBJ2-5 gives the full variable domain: KAGVTQTPRYLIKTRGQQVTLSCSPISGHRSVSWYQQTPGQGLQFLFEYFSETQRNKGNFPGRFSGRQFSNSRSEMNVSTLELGDSALYLCASSPSEFKRVAQYFGPGTRLLVL.

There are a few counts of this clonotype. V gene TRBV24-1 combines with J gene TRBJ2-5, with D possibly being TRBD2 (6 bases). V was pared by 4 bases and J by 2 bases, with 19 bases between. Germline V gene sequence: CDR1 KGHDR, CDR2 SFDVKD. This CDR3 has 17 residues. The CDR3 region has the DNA TGTGCCACCAGTGAGGGGCCTCCCTGGGGGGATCAAGAGACCCAGTACTTC. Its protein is CATSEGPPWGDQETQYF.

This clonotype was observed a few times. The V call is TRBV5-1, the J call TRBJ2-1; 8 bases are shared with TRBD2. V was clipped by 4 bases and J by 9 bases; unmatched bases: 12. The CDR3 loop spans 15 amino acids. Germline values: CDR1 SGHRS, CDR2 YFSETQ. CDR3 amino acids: CASSPYRAGVLEQFF. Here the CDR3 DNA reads TGCGCCAGCAGCCCCTACCGAGCGGGAGTTCTTGAGCAGTTCTTC.

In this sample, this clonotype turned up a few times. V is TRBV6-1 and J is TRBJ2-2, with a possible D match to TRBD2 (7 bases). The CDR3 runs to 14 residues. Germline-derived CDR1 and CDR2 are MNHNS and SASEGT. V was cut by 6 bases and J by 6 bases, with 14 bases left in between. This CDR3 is CASRKPGGSGELFF. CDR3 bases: TGTGCCAGCAGAAAACCGGGGGGCTCCGGGGAGCTGTTTTTT.

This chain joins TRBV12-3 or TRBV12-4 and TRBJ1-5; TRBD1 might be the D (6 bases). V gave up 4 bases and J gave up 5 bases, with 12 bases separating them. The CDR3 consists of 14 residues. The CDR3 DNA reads TGTGCCAGCAGTTCCAGGGGTTGGGATCAGCCCCAGCATTTT. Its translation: CASSSRGWDQPQHF.

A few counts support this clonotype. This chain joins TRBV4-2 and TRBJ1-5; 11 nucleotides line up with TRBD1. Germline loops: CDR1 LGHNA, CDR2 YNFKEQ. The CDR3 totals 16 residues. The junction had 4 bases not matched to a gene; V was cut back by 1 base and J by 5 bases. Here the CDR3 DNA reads TGTGCCAGCAGCCAAGTAATGGGACAGGGGGATCAGCCCCAGCATTTT. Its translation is CASSQVMGQGDQPQHF.

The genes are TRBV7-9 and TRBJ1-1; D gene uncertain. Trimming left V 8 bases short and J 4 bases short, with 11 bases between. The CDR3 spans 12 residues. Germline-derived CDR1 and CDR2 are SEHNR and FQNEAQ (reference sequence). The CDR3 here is CASSGVATEAFF. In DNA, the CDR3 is TGTGCCAGCTCCGGAGTGGCCACTGAAGCTTTCTTT.

CDR3 DNA sequence: TGCAGTGCGGCGAAGGTCCATGAGCAGTTCTTC. This codes for CSAAKVHEQFF. The rearrangement uses TRBV20-1 and TRBJ2-1; no clear D. CDR1 and CDR2 from the germline V gene are DFQATT and SNEGSKA (reference sequence). This CDR3 is 11 amino acids long. Trimming shortened V by 6 bases and J by 8 bases, and 11 bases separated the two germline ends.

CDR3 region: CASSPRLGPLYEQYF. CDR3 nucleotide sequence: TGTGCCAGCAGCCCCCGGCTGGGCCCCCTTTACGAGCAGTACTTC. V usage is TRBV12-3 or TRBV12-4 and J usage is TRBJ2-7; D remains unclear. The CDR3 has 15 residues. Trimming cost V 6 bases and J 4 bases, with 19 bases left between them.

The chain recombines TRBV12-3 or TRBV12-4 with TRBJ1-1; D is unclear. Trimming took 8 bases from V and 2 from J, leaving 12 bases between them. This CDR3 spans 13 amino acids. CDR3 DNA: TGTGCCAGCCTCGACGGGAGAAACACTGAAGCTTTCTTT. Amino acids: CASLDGRNTEAFF.

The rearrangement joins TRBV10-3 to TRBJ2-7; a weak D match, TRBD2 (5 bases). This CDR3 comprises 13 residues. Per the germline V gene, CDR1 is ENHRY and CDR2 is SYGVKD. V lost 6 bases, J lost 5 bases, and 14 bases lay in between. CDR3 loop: CAISNPPRDEQYF. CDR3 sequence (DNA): TGTGCCATCAGCAACCCCCCGCGGGACGAGCAGTACTTC.